This T cell receptor beta chain was recovered during a study of patients and donors after allogeneic stem cell transplantation. Losses at the gene ends were 4 bases for V and 4 bases for J; bases not matched to a gene: 6. The CDR3 loop spans 15 amino acids. Germline V gene sequence: CDR1 MNHEY, CDR2 SVGEGT. From the RT-PCR reads, TCRdb called clonotypes with MiXCR, one entry per CDR3 protein. The table records about 70,000 distinct CDR3 sequences, roughly 29% of them present only once. This clonotype was observed once. The sequence derives from a human donor who was either an allogeneic HSCT recipient or a stem cell or donor lymphocyte infusion donor (not recorded which). It is not recorded whose cells these are; they may come from a transplant donor. V gene TRBV6-2 or TRBV6-3 combines with J gene TRBJ2-7; 11 bases line up with TRBD1. The sequenced material came from blood, either unsorted or a sorted T cell fraction (not recorded which). In nucleotides, the CDR3 is TGTGCCAGCAGTTCAGAAGGACAGGGGGCTTACGAGCAGTACTTC. Amino acid sequence: CASSSEGQGAYEQYF.